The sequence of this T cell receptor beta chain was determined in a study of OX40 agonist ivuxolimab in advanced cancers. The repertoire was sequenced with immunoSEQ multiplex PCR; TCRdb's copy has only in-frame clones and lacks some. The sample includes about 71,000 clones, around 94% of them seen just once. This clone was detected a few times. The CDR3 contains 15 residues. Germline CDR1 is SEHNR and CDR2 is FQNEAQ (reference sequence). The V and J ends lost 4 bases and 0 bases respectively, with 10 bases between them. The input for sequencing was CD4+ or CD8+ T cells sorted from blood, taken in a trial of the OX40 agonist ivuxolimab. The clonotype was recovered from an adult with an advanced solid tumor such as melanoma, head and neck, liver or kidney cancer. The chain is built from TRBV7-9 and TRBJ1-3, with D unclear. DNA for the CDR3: TGTGCCAGCAGCTCTTTACCCGTCTCTGGAAACACCATATATTTT. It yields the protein CASSSLPVSGNTIYF.